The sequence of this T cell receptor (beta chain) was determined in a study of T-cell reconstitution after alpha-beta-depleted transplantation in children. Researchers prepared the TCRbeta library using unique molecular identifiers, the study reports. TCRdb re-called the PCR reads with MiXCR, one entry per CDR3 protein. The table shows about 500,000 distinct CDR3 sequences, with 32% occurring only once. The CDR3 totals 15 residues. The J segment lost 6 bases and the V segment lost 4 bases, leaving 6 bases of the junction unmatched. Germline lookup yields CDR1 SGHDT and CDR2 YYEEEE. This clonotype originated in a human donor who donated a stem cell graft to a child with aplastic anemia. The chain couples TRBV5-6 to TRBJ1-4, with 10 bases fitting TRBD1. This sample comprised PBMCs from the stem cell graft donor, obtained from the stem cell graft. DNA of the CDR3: TGTGCCAGCAGCAAGGGACAGGGGACCCATGAAAAACTGTTTTTT. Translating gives CASSKGQGTHEKLFF.